This T cell receptor beta chain was profiled in a study of blood T cells in healthy people across ages. Primers used in a second PCR of roughly 6 to 12 cycles were a sample-barcoded 5' primer and a J-beta primer mix. Each cDNA molecule was tagged by a template-switch adaptor that had 12 random nucleotides. TCRdb passed the 5' RACE reads through MiXCR, listing each CDR3 protein once. The sample includes approximately 800,000 distinct CDR3 sequences, 53% seen only once; the top ten take about two fifths. CDR3 length: 17 amino acids. Sequencing input: blood. The gene calls are TRBV21-1 and TRBJ1-2; TRBD1, the D gene given by the table, was not confirmed from the DNA. TRBV21-1 is listed as a pseudogene. The TCR originated in a man older than 75 in good health. DNA of the CDR3: TGTGCCAGCAGCGGTCCTTGGGACAGGGGGCGAGGCTATGGCTACACCTTC. Encoded protein: CASSGPWDRGRGYGYTF.